Below, 22 T cell receptor beta chains from the same sample are listed, as sequenced in a study of identical twins. TCRdb recomputed calls from the 5' RACE reads with MiXCR, one row per CDR3 protein. The sample shows about 690,000 distinct CDR3 sequences, about 20% of them seen only once. These data were likewise used in another study, on T cells expressing NK-cell markers.

Sequencing was done on a sample of PBMCs. These receptors came from a woman aged 18-29 years in good health.

In DNA, the CDR3 is TGTGCTAGTGGTTTGGGAGAGGGGGCTCACTATGGCTACACCTTC. Its translation: CASGLGEGAHYGYTF. This sequence joins TRBV12-5 and TRBJ1-2, with TRBD1 matching over 7 bases. The CDR3 is made up of 15 amino acids. Germline CDR1 and CDR2: LGHNT and FRNRAP. Losses at the gene ends were 1 base for V and 3 bases for J; bases not matched to a gene: 5.

The rearrangement uses TRBV20-1 and TRBJ2-7, with D possibly TRBD1 on 6 matching bases. The V and J ends lost 0 bases and 2 bases respectively, with 17 bases between them. The length of the CDR3 is 16 residues. CDR1 is DFQATT, CDR2 SNEGSKA, per germline (reference sequence). The CDR3 nucleotides are TGCAGTGCTAGAGAAAGCCCCGGGACAAAACCCTACGAGCAGTACTTC. Encoded protein: CSARESPGTKPYEQYF.

This chain links TRBV4-1 with TRBJ2-5, with D tentatively TRBD1 (6 bases). Germline values: CDR1 MGHRA, CDR2 YSYEKL. Trimming removed 4 bases at V and 1 base at J, with 19 bases between. The CDR3 is 17 amino acids. DNA for the CDR3: TGCGCCAGCAGCCGAAGGGGAACCCAGGGGAGCCAAGAGACCCAGTACTTC. It translates to CASSRRGTQGSQETQYF.

This clonotype was counted ten times or more. The chain recombines TRBV5-6 with TRBJ2-3; no reliable D call. Germline assignment: CDR1 SGHDT and CDR2 YYEEEE. V dropped 2 bases and J dropped 1 base, with 5 bases sitting between them. The CDR3 length is 13 residues. Here the CDR3 DNA reads TGTGCCAGCAGCTTTTCCCGCACAGATACGCAGTATTTT. Residues: CASSFSRTDTQYF.

At least ten counts were recorded for this clonotype. This sequence joins TRBV9 and TRBJ2-5, with a tentative D call TRBD2 (6 bases). The germline gives CDR1 SGDLS, CDR2 YYNGEE. The V and J ends lost 4 bases and 2 bases respectively, with 12 bases between them. The CDR3 contains 14 residues. The CDR3 here is CASSPPGGQETQYF. The CDR3 DNA is TGTGCCAGCAGCCCCCCTGGGGGGCAAGAGACCCAGTACTTC.

The chain uses TRBV11-2 and TRBJ2-4, with D possibly being TRBD2 (10 bases). The germline gives CDR1 SGHAT, CDR2 FQNNGV. The CDR3 runs to 20 residues. Trimming removed 4 bases at V and 3 bases at J, with 28 bases between. The CDR3 is CASSYTWGQGSGGIKNIQYF. DNA of the CDR3: TGTGCCAGCAGCTATACCTGGGGACAGGGTAGCGGGGGGATCAAAAACATTCAGTACTTC. Full variable domain (remainder filled in from reference TRBV11-2 and TRBJ2-4): EAGVAQSPRYKIIEKRQSVAFWCNPISGHATLYWYQQILGQGPKLLIQFQNNGVVDDSQLPKDRFSAERLKGVDSTLKIQPAKLEDSAVYLCASSYTWGQGSGGIKNIQYFGAGTRLSVL.

The chain is built from TRBV29-1 and TRBJ2-7; D possibly uses TRBD1 or TRBD2 (5 bases each). V was clipped by 6 bases and J by 6 bases, with 21 bases between them. Per the germline V gene, CDR1 is SQVTM and CDR2 is ANQGSEA. This CDR3 is built from 14 residues. This CDR3 is CSVLQWGWGSEQYF. The CDR3 DNA follows: TGCAGCGTCCTTCAATGGGGGTGGGGAAGCGAGCAGTACTTC.

The chain has TRBV5-1 and TRBJ2-2; the match to TRBD2 covers 11 bases. Germline CDR1 and CDR2: SGHRS and YFSETQ. The length of the CDR3 is 15 residues. V was clipped by 5 bases and J by 7 bases; unmatched bases: 7. The CDR3 nucleotides read TGCGCCAGCAGTCCACTAGCGGGGGACGGCGGGGAGCTGTTTTTT. Its protein product is CASSPLAGDGGELFF.

The chain recombines TRBV4-3 with TRBJ2-4; D unclear. CDR1 and CDR2 from the germline V gene are LGHNA and YSLEER. The CDR3 length is 17 residues. V was shortened by 0 bases and J by 0 bases, with 12 bases between the two germline ends. The CDR3: CASSQDPSGLAKNIQYF. CDR3 coding DNA: TGCGCCAGCAGCCAAGACCCGTCGGGCCTAGCCAAAAACATTCAGTACTTC.

This clonotype was recorded at least ten times. The rearrangement uses TRBV20-1 and TRBJ2-7, with 9 bases lining up with TRBD2. Trimming cost V 1 base and J 4 bases; bases outside gene matches: 11. Germline values: CDR1 DFQATT, CDR2 SNEGSKA (reference sequence). This CDR3 is 16 amino acids long. The DNA of the CDR3 is TGCAGTGCTAGAGCCTCGCGGGAGGGCGTTATTTACGAGCAGTACTTC. Translating gives CSARASREGVIYEQYF.

The chain combines TRBV7-9 with TRBJ1-2, with D tentatively TRBD1 (5 bases). The CDR3 length is 15 residues. CDR1 and CDR2 from the germline V gene are SEHNR and FQNEAQ (reference sequence). Trimming left V 4 bases short and J 3 bases short, with 15 bases between. The DNA of the CDR3 is TGTGCCAGCAGCTCGACAGCGATGGCTCACTATGGCTACACCTTC. Encoded protein: CASSSTAMAHYGYTF. The whole variable domain, filled in from reference TRBV7-9 and TRBJ1-2, reads DTGVSQNPRHKITKRGQNVTFRCDPISEHNRLYWYRQTLGQGPEFLTYFQNEAQLEKSRLLSDRFSAERPKGSFSTLEIQRTEQGDSAMYLCASSSTAMAHYGYTFGSGTRLTVV.

This clonotype has just a few counts. The chain has TRBV6-5 and TRBJ1-2; D may be TRBD1 (5 bases). There are 17 residues in the CDR3. Germline V gene sequence: CDR1 MNHEY, CDR2 SVGAGI. Trimming removed 4 bases from V and 3 bases from J, with 21 bases in between. The CDR3 sequence: CASSLLILSGRDYGYTF. The CDR3, as DNA: TGTGCCAGCAGTTTACTCATCCTGTCAGGCAGGGACTATGGCTACACCTTC.

This clonotype was counted between two and nine times. The J gene is TRBJ2-1, the V gene TRBV7-3; tentatively, D is TRBD1 or TRBD2 (5 bases each). V was shortened by 5 bases and J by 3 bases, with 14 bases between the two germline ends. Germline-derived CDR1 and CDR2 are SGHTA and FQGTGA. This CDR3 has 15 residues. This CDR3 is CASSPPGRDYNEQFF. CDR3 sequence (DNA): TGTGCCAGCAGCCCCCCGGGACGGGACTACAATGAGCAGTTCTTC.

This clonotype was observed a handful of times. The chain links TRBV9 to TRBJ1-4; no definite D call. The germline CDR1 and CDR2 sequences are SGDLS and YYNGEE. There are 13 residues in the CDR3. Trimming pared 6 bases from V and 7 bases from J, leaving 13 bases between. CDR3 nucleotide sequence: TGTGCCAGCAATCGGATCAGCGGTGAAAAACTGTTTTTT. It encodes CASNRISGEKLFF.

The chain uses TRBV12-3 or TRBV12-4 and TRBJ2-3, with unresolved D. The CDR3 is 17 amino acids. V lost 6 bases and J 0 bases, leaving 19 bases between the germline ends. The CDR3 bases are TGTGCCAGCAGGGACGGTCGTTGGGGAACGAGCACAGATACGCAGTATTTT. Amino acid sequence: CASRDGRWGTSTDTQYF.

This clonotype was counted between two and nine times. The rearrangement links TRBV5-1 to TRBJ2-5; TRBD1 aligns across 7 bases. The CDR3 runs 15 residues. Germline V gives CDR1 SGHRS, CDR2 YFSETQ. The junction had 7 bases not matched to a gene; V was cut back by 3 bases and J by 2 bases. The CDR3, as DNA: TGCGCCAGCAGCTCCCAGGGACAGTTGCAAGAGACCCAGTACTTC. Translation gives CASSSQGQLQETQYF.

This clonotype was found many times. V usage is TRBV6-5 and J usage is TRBJ2-1; no clear D gene. Germline CDR1 and CDR2: MNHEY and SVGAGI. Trimming took 2 bases from V and 7 from J, leaving 9 bases between them. The CDR3 spans 13 residues. The CDR3 DNA reads TGTGCCAGCAGTTACGACCCTCCGAATGAGCAGTTCTTC. This translates into CASSYDPPNEQFF.

This clonotype appeared many times. V usage is TRBV20-1 and J usage is TRBJ2-1, with 10 bases lining up with TRBD2. Trimming removed 2 bases from V and 9 bases from J; junction bases left unmatched: 4. CDR3 size: 13 residues. Germline CDR1 and CDR2: DFQATT and SNEGSKA (reference sequence). The CDR3 sequence: CSARLAGEREQFF. For the CDR3, the DNA is TGCAGTGCTAGACTAGCGGGAGAGCGTGAGCAGTTCTTC.

This clonotype has a count of ten or more. The chain employs TRBV5-1 and TRBJ2-7, with D possibly matching TRBD2 (6 bases). The V gene's germline CDR1 is SGHRS and CDR2 YFSETQ. The CDR3 is 14 residues long. Between the trimmed V and J ends, which lost 0 bases and 7 bases, there was a span of 14 bases. Here the CDR3 reads CASSLDRELGEQYF. CDR3 nucleotide sequence: TGCGCCAGCAGCTTGGATCGGGAGCTCGGGGAGCAGTACTTC.

This clonotype was recorded only once. The chain employs TRBV4-1 and TRBJ2-1; D is possibly TRBD2 (5 bases). Between the trimmed V and J ends, which lost 5 bases and 0 bases, there was a span of 11 bases. The CDR3 runs 15 residues. CDR1 MGHRA and CDR2 YSYEKL come from the germline V gene. CDR3 amino acids: CASSTGSSSYNEQFF. The CDR3, as DNA: TGCGCCAGCAGCACTGGGAGCAGCTCCTACAATGAGCAGTTCTTC.

The CDR3 DNA follows: TGCGCCAGCAGCCTGGAGGCCTTATCGTACGAGCAGTACTTC. Protein product: CASSLEALSYEQYF. This chain joins TRBV5-1 and TRBJ2-7; TRBD2 might be the D (5 bases). Germline V lookup: CDR1 SGHRS, CDR2 YFSETQ. CDR3 length: 14 residues. The germline V and J ends were trimmed by 4 bases and 4 bases, with 15 bases remaining between them.

The CDR3 protein is CASSFRGQGFEQYF. CDR3 DNA sequence: TGTGCCAGCAGCTTCCGGGGACAGGGGTTCGAGCAGTACTTC. The rearrangement links TRBV7-2 to TRBJ2-7, with 10 bases fitting TRBD1. Germline V lookup: CDR1 SGHTA, CDR2 FQGNSA. Unmatched junction bases numbered 5, after V lost 3 bases and J lost 6 bases. The CDR3 sequence is 14 residues long. Full variable domain (missing parts from reference TRBV7-2 and TRBJ2-7): GAGVSQSPSNKVTEKGKDVELRCDPISGHTALYWYRQSLGQGLEFLIYFQGNSAPDKSGLPSDRFSAERTGGSVSTLTIQRTQQEDSAVYLCASSFRGQGFEQYFGPGTRLTVT.